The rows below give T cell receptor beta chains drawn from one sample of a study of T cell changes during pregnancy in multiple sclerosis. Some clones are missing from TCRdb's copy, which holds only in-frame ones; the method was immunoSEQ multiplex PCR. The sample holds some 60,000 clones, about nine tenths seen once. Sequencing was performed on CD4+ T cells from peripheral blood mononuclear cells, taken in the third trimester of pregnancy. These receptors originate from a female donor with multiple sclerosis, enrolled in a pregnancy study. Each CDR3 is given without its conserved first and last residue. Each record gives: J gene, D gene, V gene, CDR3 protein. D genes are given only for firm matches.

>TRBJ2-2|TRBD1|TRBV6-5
ASRQITGVAGELF
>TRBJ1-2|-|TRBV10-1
ASSAPGTKDGYT
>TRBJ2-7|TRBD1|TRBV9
ASSGTGAQDEQY
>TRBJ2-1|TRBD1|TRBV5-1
ASSFWGQGDNEQF
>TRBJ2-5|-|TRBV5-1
ASSLSGQETQY
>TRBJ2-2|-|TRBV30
AWRAQFTGELF
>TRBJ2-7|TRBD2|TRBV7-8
ASSRREGSYEQY
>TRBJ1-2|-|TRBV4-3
ASSQDRAADGYT
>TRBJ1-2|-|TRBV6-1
ASSEAGGAYGYT
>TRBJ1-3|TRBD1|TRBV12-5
ASGLGQGGNTIY
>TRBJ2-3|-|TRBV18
ASSPGEADTQY
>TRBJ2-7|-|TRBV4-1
AIDRDLKD
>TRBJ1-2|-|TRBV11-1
ASSLQGSYGYT
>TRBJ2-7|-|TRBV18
ASSPPRQDYEQY
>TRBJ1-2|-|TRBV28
ASSLPRTDSYGYT
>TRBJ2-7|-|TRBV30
AWREGRTTYEQY
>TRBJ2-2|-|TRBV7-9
ASTPQGPDTGELF
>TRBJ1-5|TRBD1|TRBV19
ASSIGRGQGAPGGQPQH
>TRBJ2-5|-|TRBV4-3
ASSQQGVETQY
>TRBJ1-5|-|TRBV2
ASSGAGDSNQPQH
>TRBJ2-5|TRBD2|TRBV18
ASSPGYIGTRDQETQY
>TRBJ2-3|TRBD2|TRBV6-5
ASSYWAGGPRDTQY
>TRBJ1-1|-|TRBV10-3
AISEAGITEAF
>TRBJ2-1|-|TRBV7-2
ASSLRASKNEQF
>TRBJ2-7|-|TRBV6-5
ASSYSWDNRNEQY
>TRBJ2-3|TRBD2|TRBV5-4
ASSLGGTSGGSDTQY
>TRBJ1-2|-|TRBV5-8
ASRISGVWVYGYT
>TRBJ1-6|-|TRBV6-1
ASRFLSSYNSPLH
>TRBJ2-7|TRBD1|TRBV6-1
ASVSGGYEQY
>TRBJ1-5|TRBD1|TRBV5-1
ASRDTGGGSNQPQH
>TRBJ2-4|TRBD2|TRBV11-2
ASSRGGPRLLLR
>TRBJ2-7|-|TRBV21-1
AGVPRQGLFYEQY
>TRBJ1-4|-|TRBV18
ASSPERELF
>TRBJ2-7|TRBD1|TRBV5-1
ASSSSGTGVPTGQY
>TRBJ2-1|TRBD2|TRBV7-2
ASSSWTSGTNEQF
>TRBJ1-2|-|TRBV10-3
AISAQGTNYGYT
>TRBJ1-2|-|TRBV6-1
ASSGQQGDYGYT
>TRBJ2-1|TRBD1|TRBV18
ASSQPSGQGGDEQF
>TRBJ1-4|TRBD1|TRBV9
ASSPQQGAGEKLF
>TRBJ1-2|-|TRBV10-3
AISESIVVGRGYGYT
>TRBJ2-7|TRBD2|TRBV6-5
ASGRGQGYEQY
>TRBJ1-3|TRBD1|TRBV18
ASSPRDRSDTIY
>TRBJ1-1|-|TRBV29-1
SVFGGGGMNTEAF
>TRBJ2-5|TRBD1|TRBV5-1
ASSVQGRETQY
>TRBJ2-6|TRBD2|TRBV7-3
ASSLLGSGGEGANVLT
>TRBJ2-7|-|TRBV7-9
ASRSAGQGAYEQY
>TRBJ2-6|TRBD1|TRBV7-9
ASSLRGRHSGANVLT
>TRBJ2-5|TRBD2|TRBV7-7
ASSLTSRGGETQY
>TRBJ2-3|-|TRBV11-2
ASSRLGAEDTQY
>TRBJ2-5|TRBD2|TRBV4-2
ASSQEGTSGGAEKETQY
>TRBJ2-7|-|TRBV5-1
ASSLWGRASYEQY
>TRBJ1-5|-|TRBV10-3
AISGSEDQPQH